This T cell receptor (beta chain) was identified during a study of blood T cell repertoires in COVID-19. On the study more broadly: Sites across the United States, Italy and Spain contributed samples from acute and convalescent COVID-19.

Germline-derived CDR1 and CDR2 are SEHNR and FQNEAQ (reference sequence). CDR3 length: 14 amino acids. The V gene lost 2 bases and the J gene lost 5 bases, with 12 bases spanning the gap. Repertoires were generated with immunoSEQ multiplex PCR, while TCRdb's copy carries only in-frame clones and drops some. Of some 270,000 clones detected, around 90% appear once; the ten largest clones hold roughly 3%. The cohort comprised adults aged 18 to 89 years residing in approximately 25 US areas. Donors were grouped by their self-reported clinical history. Exposed volunteers were people who met a COVID-19 case within 2 weeks before study entry.

J is TRBJ1-1 and V is TRBV7-9; possibly TRBD1 for D (5 bases). The receptor's source is a woman between 40 and 55 years old who had been exposed to COVID-19. Sequencing used PBMCs or T cells enriched from blood (not recorded which). The CDR3 loop reads CASSLFGEGTEAFF. The CDR3 DNA is TGTGCCAGCAGCTTATTCGGGGAGGGGACTGAAGCTTTCTTT.